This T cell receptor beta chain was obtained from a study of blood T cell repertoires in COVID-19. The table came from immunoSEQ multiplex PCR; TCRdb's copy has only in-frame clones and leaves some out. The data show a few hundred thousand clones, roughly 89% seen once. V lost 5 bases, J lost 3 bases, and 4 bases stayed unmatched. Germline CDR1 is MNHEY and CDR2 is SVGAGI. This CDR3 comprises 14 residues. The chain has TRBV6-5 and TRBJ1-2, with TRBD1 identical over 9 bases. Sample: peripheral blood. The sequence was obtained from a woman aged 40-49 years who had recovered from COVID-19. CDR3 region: CASSQGQGDYGYTF. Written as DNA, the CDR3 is TGTGCCAGCAGTCAGGGACAGGGCGACTATGGCTACACCTTC.